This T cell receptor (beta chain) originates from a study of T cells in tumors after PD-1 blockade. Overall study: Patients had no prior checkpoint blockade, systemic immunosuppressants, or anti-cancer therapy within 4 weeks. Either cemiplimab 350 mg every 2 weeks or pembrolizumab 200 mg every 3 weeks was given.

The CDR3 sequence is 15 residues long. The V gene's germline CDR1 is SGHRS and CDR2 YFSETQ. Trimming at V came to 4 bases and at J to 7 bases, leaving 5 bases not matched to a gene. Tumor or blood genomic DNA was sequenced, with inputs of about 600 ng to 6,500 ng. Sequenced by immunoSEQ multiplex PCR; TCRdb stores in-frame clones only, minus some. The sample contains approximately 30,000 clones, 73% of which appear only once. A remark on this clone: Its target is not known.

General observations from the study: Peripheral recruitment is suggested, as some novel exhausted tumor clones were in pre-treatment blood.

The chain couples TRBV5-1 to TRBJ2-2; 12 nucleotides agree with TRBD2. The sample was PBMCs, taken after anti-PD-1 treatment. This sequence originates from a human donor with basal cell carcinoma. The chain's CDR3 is CASSRTSGVNGELFF. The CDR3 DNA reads TGCGCCAGCAGCCGGACTAGCGGGGTTAACGGGGAGCTGTTTTTT.